The text below deals with one T cell receptor (beta chain). The antigen is unknown. The CDR3 spans 15 residues. Germline CDR1 is LGHNA and CDR2 is YSLEER. Trimming took off 1 base at V and 4 bases at J, with 13 bases between the two ends. 60 Vbeta and 13 Jbeta primers were used in PCR. The method was immunoSEQ multiplex PCR; TCRdb's version includes in-frame clones alone and lacks a portion of them. Among 120,000 or so clones listed, around 75% were seen once. The source of the sample is a study of cytomegalovirus exposure and HLA in healthy donors. General study results and limits: Sequencing depth roughly uniform across donors was assumed in presence/absence analyses. In all likelihood, a cluster of highly shared sequence variants was a sequencing artifact. With further analysis later on, most CMV-associated TCR beta chains appeared HLA-restricted. The authors listed roughly 150 TCR beta chains as cytomegalovirus-associated.

Sequenced: PBMCs. V is TRBV4-3 and J is TRBJ1-1, with a tentative D call TRBD1 (6 bases). This clonotype was sampled from a woman aged 35 to 49 in good health and CMV-seropositive. CDR3 coding DNA: TGCGCCAGCAGCCAAGCCCCTGCGGGGGCCACTGAAGCTTTCTTT. Translated: CASSQAPAGATEAFF.